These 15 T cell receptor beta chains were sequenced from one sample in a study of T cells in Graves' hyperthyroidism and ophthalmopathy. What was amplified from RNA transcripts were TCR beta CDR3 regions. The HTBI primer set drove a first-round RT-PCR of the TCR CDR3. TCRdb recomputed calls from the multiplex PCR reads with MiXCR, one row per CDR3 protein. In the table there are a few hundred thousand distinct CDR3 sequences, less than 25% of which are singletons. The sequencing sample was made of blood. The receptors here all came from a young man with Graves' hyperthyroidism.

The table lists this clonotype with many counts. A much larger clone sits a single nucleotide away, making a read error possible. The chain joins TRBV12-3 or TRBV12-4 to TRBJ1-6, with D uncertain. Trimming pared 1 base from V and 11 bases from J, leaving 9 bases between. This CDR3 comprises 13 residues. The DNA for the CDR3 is TGTGCCAGCAGTTTAGGAGACAATCCACCCCTCCACTTT. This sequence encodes CASSLGDNPPLHF.

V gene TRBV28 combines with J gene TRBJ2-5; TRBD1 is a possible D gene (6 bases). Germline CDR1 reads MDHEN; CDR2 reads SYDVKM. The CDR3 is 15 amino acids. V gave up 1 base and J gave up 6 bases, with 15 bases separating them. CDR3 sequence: CASSLLAQGSKTQYF. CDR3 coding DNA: TGTGCCAGCAGTTTATTGGCCCAGGGGTCGAAGACCCAGTACTTC.

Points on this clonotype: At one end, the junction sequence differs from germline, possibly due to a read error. CDR3 amino acids: CASSLMGTEGGLFF. The CDR3 DNA follows: TGTGCCAGCAGTTTAATGGGGACAGAAGGGGGGCTGTTTTTT. The V and J genes are TRBV12-3 or TRBV12-4 and TRBJ2-2, with 7 bases that match TRBD1. This CDR3 has 14 residues.

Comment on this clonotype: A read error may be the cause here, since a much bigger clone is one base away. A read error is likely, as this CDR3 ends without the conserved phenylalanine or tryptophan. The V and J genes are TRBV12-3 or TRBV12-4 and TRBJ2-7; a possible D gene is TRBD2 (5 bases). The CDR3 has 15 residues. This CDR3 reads CASGLFGVRAYEQYL. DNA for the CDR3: TGTGCCAGCGGTTTATTCGGGGTTAGGGCCTACGAGCAGTACTTG.

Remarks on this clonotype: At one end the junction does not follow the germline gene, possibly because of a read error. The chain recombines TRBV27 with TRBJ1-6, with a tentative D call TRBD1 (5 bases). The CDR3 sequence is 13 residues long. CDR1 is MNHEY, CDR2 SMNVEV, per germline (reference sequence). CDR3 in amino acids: CTSSWQGSSPLHF. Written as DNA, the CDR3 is TGTACCAGCAGTTGGCAGGGTAGTTCACCCCTCCACTTT.

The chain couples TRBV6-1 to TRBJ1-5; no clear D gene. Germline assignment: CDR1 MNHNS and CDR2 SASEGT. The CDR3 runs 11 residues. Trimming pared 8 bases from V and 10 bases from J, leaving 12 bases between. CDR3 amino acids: CASGQIKPQHF. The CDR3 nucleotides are TGTGCCAGCGGCCAAATAAAACCCCAGCATTTT.

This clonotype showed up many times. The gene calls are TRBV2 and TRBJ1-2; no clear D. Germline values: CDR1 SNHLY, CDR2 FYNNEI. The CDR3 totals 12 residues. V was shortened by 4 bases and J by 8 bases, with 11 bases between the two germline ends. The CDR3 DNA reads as TGTGCCAGCAGTGTTCCCCTGGGGGGCTACACCTTC. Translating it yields CASSVPLGGYTF.

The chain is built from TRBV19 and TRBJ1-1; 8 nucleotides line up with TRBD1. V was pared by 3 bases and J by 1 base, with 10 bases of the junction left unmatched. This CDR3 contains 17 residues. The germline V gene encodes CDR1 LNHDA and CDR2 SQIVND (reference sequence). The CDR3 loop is CASSILRRGQENTEAFF. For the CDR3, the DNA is TGTGCCAGTAGTATCCTCAGGCGGGGACAGGAGAACACTGAAGCTTTCTTT.

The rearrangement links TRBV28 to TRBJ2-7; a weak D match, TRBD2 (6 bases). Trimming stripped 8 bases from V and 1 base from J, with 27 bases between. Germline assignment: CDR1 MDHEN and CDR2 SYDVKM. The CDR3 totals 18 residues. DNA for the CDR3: TGTGCCAGCGCTCGCGAGGCGGGGAAACTCCCTTATTCCTACGAGCAGTACTTC. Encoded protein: CASAREAGKLPYSYEQYF. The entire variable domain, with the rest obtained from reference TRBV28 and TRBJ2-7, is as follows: DVKVTQSSRYLVKRTGEKVFLECVQDMDHENMFWYRQDPGLGLRLIYFSYDVKMKEKGDIPEGYSVSREKKERFSLILESASTNQTSMYLCASAREAGKLPYSYEQYFGPGTRLTVT.

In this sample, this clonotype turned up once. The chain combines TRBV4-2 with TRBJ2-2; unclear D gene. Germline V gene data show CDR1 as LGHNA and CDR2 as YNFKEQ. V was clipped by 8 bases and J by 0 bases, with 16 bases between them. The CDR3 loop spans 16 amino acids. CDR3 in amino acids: CASGPRAATNTGELFF. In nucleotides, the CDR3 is TGTGCCAGCGGCCCCCGCGCGGCTACGAACACCGGGGAGCTGTTTTTT.

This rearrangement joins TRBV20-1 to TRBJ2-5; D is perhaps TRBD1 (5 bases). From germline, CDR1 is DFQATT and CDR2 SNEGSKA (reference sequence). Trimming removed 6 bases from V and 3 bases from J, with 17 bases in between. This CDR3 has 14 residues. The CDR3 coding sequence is TGCAGTGCGACCCGAAGAGGACAAGAAGAGACCCAGTACTTC. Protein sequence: CSATRRGQEETQYF.

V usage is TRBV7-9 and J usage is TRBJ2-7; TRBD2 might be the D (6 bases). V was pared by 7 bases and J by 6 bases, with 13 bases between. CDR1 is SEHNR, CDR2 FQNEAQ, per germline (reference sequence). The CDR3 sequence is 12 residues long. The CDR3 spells CASTPLGGEQYF. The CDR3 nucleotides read TGTGCCAGCACCCCTTTGGGGGGCGAGCAGTACTTC.

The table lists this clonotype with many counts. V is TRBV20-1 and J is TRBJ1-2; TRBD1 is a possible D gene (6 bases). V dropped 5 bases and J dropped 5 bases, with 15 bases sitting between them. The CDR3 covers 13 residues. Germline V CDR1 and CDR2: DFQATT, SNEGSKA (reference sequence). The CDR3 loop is CSAQREGEYGYTF. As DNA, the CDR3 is TGCAGTGCTCAGCGAGAGGGGGAATATGGCTACACCTTC.

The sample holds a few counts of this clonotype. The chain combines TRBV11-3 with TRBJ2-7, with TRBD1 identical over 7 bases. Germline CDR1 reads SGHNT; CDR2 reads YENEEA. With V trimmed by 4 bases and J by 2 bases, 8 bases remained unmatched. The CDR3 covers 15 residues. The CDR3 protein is CASSSRQGEPYEQYF. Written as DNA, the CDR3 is TGTGCCAGCAGCTCCAGACAGGGAGAGCCCTACGAGCAGTACTTC.

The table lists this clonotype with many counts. CDR3 coding DNA: TGTGCCAGCAGTTACGGTCCCCCGGGGTATCAAGAGACCCAGTACTTC. This gives the protein CASSYGPPGYQETQYF. The rearrangement joins TRBV6-2 or TRBV6-3 to TRBJ2-5; weak D call: TRBD2 (5 bases). The CDR3 sequence is 16 residues long. V was cut by 2 bases and J by 2 bases, with 15 bases left in between. CDR1 MNHEY and CDR2 SVGEGT come from the germline V gene.